The 21 T cell receptor beta chains in this list originate from one sample, sequenced in a study of shared clonotypes between healthy human individuals. Profiled with immunoSEQ multiplex PCR; TCRdb holds only in-frame clones, not every one. This sample has about 1 million clones, with about three quarters found just once. What was sequenced was memory CD4+ T cells sorted from blood. Subset in this sample: CD45RA-negative fraction. Receptors were obtained from a man younger than 35 in good health.

The chain couples TRBV2 to TRBJ1-2, with 8 bases matching TRBD1. J lost 7 bases, V lost 0 bases, and 7 bases had no gene match. The CDR3 is made up of 15 amino acids. In germline, CDR1 is SNHLY, CDR2 FYNNEI. The CDR3 region is CASSEALTGAVGYTF. The CDR3 DNA is TGTGCCAGCAGTGAAGCGTTGACAGGGGCCGTTGGCTACACCTTC. Combining the CDR3 with reference TRBV2 and TRBJ1-2 gives the whole variable domain EPEVTQTPSHQVTQMGQEVILRCVPISNHLYFYWYRQILGQKVEFLVSFYNNEISEKSEIFDDQFSVERPDGSNFTLKIRSTKLEDSAMYFCASSEALTGAVGYTFGSGTRLTVV.

The chain combines TRBV6-1 with TRBJ2-7; D possibly corresponds to TRBD2 (7 bases). The CDR3 contains 14 residues. The V end was cut by 6 bases, the J end by 6 bases, with 18 bases between. CDR1 and CDR2 (germline): MNHNS, SASEGT. CDR3 protein: CASREGGLLLEQYF. The DNA for the CDR3 is TGTGCCAGCAGAGAGGGGGGACTACTCCTCGAGCAGTACTTC.

The chain has TRBV5-4 and TRBJ2-2, with no clear D. This CDR3 is 15 amino acids long. Germline assignment: CDR1 SGHNT and CDR2 YYREEE (reference sequence). The V gene lost 0 bases and the J gene lost 4 bases, with 10 bases spanning the gap. This CDR3 reads CASSLGQVSTGELFF. The CDR3, as DNA: TGTGCCAGCAGCTTGGGGCAGGTCTCCACCGGGGAGCTGTTTTTT.

The V gene is TRBV19, the J gene TRBJ2-3; 9 nucleotides agree with TRBD1. The CDR3 runs 15 residues. CDR1 and CDR2 (germline): LNHDA, SQIVND (reference sequence). V gave up 5 bases and J gave up 3 bases; unmatched junction bases: 6. The CDR3 region has the DNA TGTGCCAGTAGTGACCCGGGACAGGGTACAGATACGCAGTATTTT. Translated: CASSDPGQGTDTQYF.

The rearrangement links TRBV7-8 to TRBJ1-1; D is ambiguous. This CDR3 has 15 residues. Trimming cost V 5 bases and J 1 base, with 14 bases left between them. The germline gives CDR1 SGHVS, CDR2 FQNEAQ. The chain's CDR3 is CASSLGLSQNTEAFF. DNA for the CDR3: TGTGCCAGCAGCCTGGGCCTTTCTCAGAACACTGAAGCTTTCTTT.

This clone was counted a few times. This chain joins TRBV19 and TRBJ1-6, with 8 bases fitting TRBD1. CDR3 length: 15 amino acids. Unmatched junction bases numbered 9, after V lost 4 bases and J lost 10 bases. The germline CDR1 and CDR2 sequences are LNHDA and SQIVND (reference sequence). The CDR3 nucleotides are TGTGCCAGTAGTAGAGGACAGGGATACGGGTCACCCCTCCACTTT. This encodes CASSRGQGYGSPLHF.

Concerning this clone: The same CDR3 can be traced to other DNA sequences in this sample. V and J are TRBV7-2 and TRBJ2-2; D ambiguous. Per germline, CDR1 SGHTA and CDR2 FQGNSA. Deletions cut 1 base from V and 1 base from J, with 4 bases between. The CDR3 is 14 amino acids. CDR3 sequence reads: CASSLVRNTGELFF. CDR3 in DNA: TGTGCCAGCAGCTTAGTCCGGAACACCGGGGAGCTGTTTTTT.

In the case of this clone: Other DNA sequences from this sample encode an identical CDR3 as well. The chain uses TRBV6-5 and TRBJ1-2; D possibly corresponds to TRBD1 (5 bases). The length of the CDR3 is 13 residues. Germline V lookup: CDR1 MNHEY, CDR2 SVGAGI. V was pared by 6 bases and J by 2 bases, with 10 bases between. The CDR3 protein is CASSPGGNYGYTF. CDR3 sequence (DNA): TGTGCCAGCAGCCCCGGGGGGAACTATGGCTACACCTTC.

This clone appeared a single time. The gene calls are TRBV30 and TRBJ1-3; TRBD1 might be the D (5 bases). The ends were cut back, 4 bases at V and 8 bases at J, with 12 bases in the middle. The CDR3 is 12 residues long. The germline V gene encodes CDR1 GTSNPN and CDR2 SVGIG (reference sequence). The DNA of the CDR3 is TGTGCCTGGACAGGGACTTGGGACACCATATATTTT. It translates to CAWTGTWDTIYF.

The V call is TRBV6-1, the J call TRBJ1-6; D not certain. Germline lookup yields CDR1 MNHNS and CDR2 SASEGT. The CDR3 is made up of 14 amino acids. The ends were cut back, 7 bases at V and 0 bases at J, with 7 bases in the middle. CDR3 sequence reads: CASISNSYNSPLHF. The CDR3 bases are TGTGCCAGCATCAGCAACTCCTATAATTCACCCCTCCACTTT.

The chain uses TRBV28 and TRBJ1-1; unclear D gene. This CDR3 comprises 15 residues. The V gene's germline CDR1 is MDHEN and CDR2 SYDVKM. V was pared by 7 bases and J by 2 bases, with 17 bases between. CDR3 region: CASTPGGRVNTEAFF. The CDR3 DNA reads as TGTGCCAGCACCCCGGGTGGGAGGGTAAACACTGAAGCTTTCTTT.

V is TRBV6-6 and J is TRBJ2-1; 13 bases are a match to TRBD2. Germline V lookup: CDR1 MNHNY, CDR2 SVGAGI (reference sequence). The CDR3 has 16 amino acids. V shed 5 bases and J 9 bases; nucleotides not matched to a gene: 10. CDR3 DNA: TGTGCCAGCAGTCAGTTGTCCGGGACTAGCGGGACTGAGCAGTTCTTC. Encoded protein: CASSQLSGTSGTEQFF.

The chain carries TRBV28 and TRBJ1-5, with D tentatively TRBD1 (5 bases). The CDR3 sequence is 15 residues long. V was cut by 5 bases and J by 7 bases, with 18 bases left in between. Germline V gene lookup returns CDR1 MDHEN and CDR2 SYDVKM. The CDR3 DNA reads as TGTGCCAGCAGTACGGGACCCACCGAGAGGCAGCCCCAGCATTTT. It specifies CASSTGPTERQPQHF.

V and J are TRBV9 and TRBJ2-5; TRBD2 agrees at 7 bases. The CDR3 runs to 16 residues. The V and J ends lost 0 bases and 3 bases, in that order; junction bases with no gene match: 8. Germline CDR1 SGDLS, CDR2 YYNGEE. The CDR3 sequence is CASSVVGLAVEETQYF. DNA of the CDR3: TGTGCCAGCAGCGTAGTGGGTCTAGCGGTCGAAGAGACCCAGTACTTC. The whole variable domain, filled in from reference TRBV9 and TRBJ2-5, reads DSGVTQTPKHLITATGQRVTLRCSPRSGDLSVYWYQQSLDQGLQFLIQYYNGEERAKGNILERFSAQQFPDLHSELNLSSLELGDSALYFCASSVVGLAVEETQYFGPGTRLLVL.

The chain has TRBV18 and TRBJ2-3; D call uncertain. Germline V gene data show CDR1 as KGHSH and CDR2 as LQKENI. The CDR3 is 13 residues long. V lost 2 bases and J lost 3, with 6 bases in between. CDR3 protein: CASSPDLTDTQYF. CDR3 in DNA: TGTGCCAGCTCACCAGATTTAACAGATACGCAGTATTTT.

The chain uses TRBV19 and TRBJ1-5, with 7 bases aligning to TRBD1. Per the germline V gene, CDR1 is LNHDA and CDR2 is SQIVND (reference sequence). V was pared by 1 base and J by 6 bases, with 3 bases of the junction left unmatched. The CDR3 length is 14 residues. CDR3 sequence reads: CASSIARGGQPQHF. In DNA, the CDR3 is TGTGCCAGTAGTATAGCCAGGGGGGGTCAGCCCCAGCATTTT.

The rearrangement uses TRBV5-1 and TRBJ1-4, with D uncertain. The CDR3 is 15 residues long. V lost 0 bases to trimming and J lost 7 bases, with 13 bases between them. Per germline, CDR1 SGHRS and CDR2 YFSETQ. The CDR3 loop reads CASSLGGPSGEKLFF. The CDR3 DNA reads TGCGCCAGCAGCTTGGGAGGCCCGTCGGGTGAAAAACTGTTTTTT.

V usage is TRBV28 and J usage is TRBJ1-2; weak D call: TRBD1 (5 bases). The CDR3 has 12 residues. The ends were cut back, 6 bases at V and 8 bases at J, with 13 bases in the middle. In germline, CDR1 is MDHEN, CDR2 SYDVKM. In nucleotides, the CDR3 is TGTGCCAGCAGCTCCGGGACGCAGGGCTACACCTTC. Protein sequence: CASSSGTQGYTF.

A single count supports this clone. The chain uses TRBV29-1 and TRBJ2-2; a weak D match, TRBD2 (5 bases). V shed 4 bases and J shed 7 bases, with 13 bases lying between them. The V gene's germline CDR1 is SQVTM and CDR2 ANQGSEA. This CDR3 comprises 13 residues. The CDR3 sequence: CSVARDLGGELFF. In DNA, the CDR3 is TGCAGCGTTGCGAGGGATCTGGGCGGGGAGCTGTTTTTT.

The genes are TRBV29-1 and TRBJ1-1; D is uncertain. The CDR3 totals 12 residues. V lost 6 bases to trimming and J lost 0 bases, with 8 bases between them. Germline CDR1 is SQVTM and CDR2 is ANQGSEA. CDR3 nucleotide sequence: TGCAGCGTATCGCAGGTGAACACTGAAGCTTTCTTT. It yields the protein CSVSQVNTEAFF.

This clone came up many times. CDR3 in amino acids: CASSFTRGVGKTQYF. The CDR3 bases are TGTGCCAGCAGCTTCACTCGGGGGGTAGGGAAGACCCAGTACTTC. This chain joins TRBV7-2 and TRBJ2-5; TRBD2 matches 7 bases. Losses at the gene ends were 3 bases for V and 6 bases for J; bases not matched to a gene: 10. CDR3 length equals 15 residues. Germline CDR1 and CDR2: SGHTA and FQGNSA.